This is a list of T cell receptor beta chains from one sample in a study of CD8 T cells in ankylosing spondylitis. One entry per CDR3 protein results from TCRdb running MiXCR on the 5' RACE reads. The sample yields a few hundred thousand distinct CDR3 sequences, 20% seen once. The sample was blood, either unsorted or a sorted T cell fraction (not recorded which). All receptors come from a male donor with ankylosing spondylitis or in good health (not recorded which). The CDR3 runs from the conserved cysteine through the conserved F or W. Fields, in order: D gene, CDR3 length, V gene, clone size, J gene, CDR3 protein, CDR3 DNA. D genes are given only for firm matches. Not every row has a clone size; where given, it reads once, few, many or a size class.

NA	15	TRBV27	few	TRBJ2-1	CASSLGAGTHNEQFF	TGTGCCAGCAGTTTAGGGGCAGGGACCCACAATGAGCAGTTCTTC
TRBD1	17	TRBV7-9	NA	TRBJ2-2	CASSTRLRDSRTGELFF	TGTGCCAGCAGCACTAGGCTCCGGGACAGCCGCACCGGGGAGCTGTTTTTT
TRBD2	15	TRBV12-3/TRBV12-4	NA	TRBJ2-1	CASSLVRLAAHEQFF	TGTGCCAGCAGTTTGGTACGACTAGCGGCTCATGAGCAGTTCTTC
TRBD2	13	TRBV7-3	NA	TRBJ2-7	CASSRTSFGEQYF	TGTGCCAGCAGCCGGACTAGTTTCGGCGAGCAGTACTTC
NA	11	TRBV2	few	TRBJ2-7	CASSDRLSEYF	TGTGCCAGCAGTGACCGCCTTTCCGAGTACTTC
NA	13	TRBV6-1	NA	TRBJ2-6	CASSPDRANVLTF	TGTGCCAGCAGTCCGGATCGGGCCAACGTCCTGACTTTC
NA	11	TRBV2	NA	TRBJ1-1	CASIAGPMAFF	TGTGCCAGTATTGCTGGACCAATGGCTTTCTTT
TRBD2	16	TRBV9	once	TRBJ2-3	CASSETSGGAADTQYF	TGTGCCAGCAGCGAAACCAGCGGGGGGGCCGCAGATACGCAGTATTTT
TRBD2	15	TRBV10-1	few	TRBJ2-7	CASSESPGLAAEQYF	TGCGCCAGCAGTGAGTCTCCGGGACTAGCAGCCGAGCAGTACTTC
TRBD2	15	TRBV6-4	few	TRBJ2-3	CASSDSSGAVDTQYF	TGTGCCAGCAGTGACTCGAGCGGGGCGGTAGATACGCAGTATTTT
TRBD2	16	TRBV7-9	few	TRBJ2-1	CASSPSGGPTYNEQFF	TGTGCCAGCAGCCCAAGCGGGGGGCCAACCTACAATGAGCAGTTCTTC
TRBD1	14	TRBV7-9	NA	TRBJ2-2	CASTGQGAAGELFF	TGTGCCAGCACGGGACAGGGGGCCGCCGGGGAGCTGTTTTTT
NA	13	TRBV20-1	few	TRBJ2-1	CSAMSTNYNEQFF	TGCAGTGCTATGAGCACAAACTACAATGAGCAGTTCTTC
NA	13	TRBV27	NA	TRBJ2-1	CASSLSRTERGFF	TGTGCCAGCAGTTTATCCAGGACCGAAAGGGGGTTCTTC
NA	16	TRBV28	NA	TRBJ2-2	CASSLGPGSNTGELFF	TGTGCCAGCAGTTTAGGCCCAGGGTCTAACACCGGGGAGCTGTTTTTT
NA	13	TRBV20-1	NA	TRBJ2-7	CSARDRTEYEQYF	TGCAGTGCTAGAGACCGGACAGAGTACGAGCAGTACTTC
NA	12	TRBV29-1	NA	TRBJ2-7	CSVGDSYYEQYF	TGCAGCGTTGGTGACAGCTACTACGAGCAGTACTTC
NA	13	TRBV11-2	few	TRBJ2-2	CASSLINTGELFF	TGTGCCAGCAGCTTGATTAACACCGGGGAGCTGTTTTTT
TRBD1	16	TRBV7-3	few	TRBJ2-5	CASSSGQGATQETQYF	TGTGCCAGCAGCTCAGGACAGGGGGCAACCCAAGAGACCCAGTACTTC
NA	11	TRBV11-2	few	TRBJ2-7	CASSLRREQYF	TGTGCCAGCAGCTTACGCAGGGAGCAGTACTTC
TRBD1	14	TRBV20-1	NA	TRBJ2-7	CSAPDRGISYEQYF	TGCAGTGCCCCGGACAGGGGAATCTCCTACGAGCAGTACTTC
NA	15	TRBV20-1	few	TRBJ2-7	CSATRTVPPPYEQYF	TGCAGTGCTACTCGGACGGTGCCTCCTCCCTACGAGCAGTACTTC
TRBD1	14	TRBV7-9	few	TRBJ2-7	CASSLTGQTYEQYF	TGTGCCAGCAGCTTAACGGGACAGACCTACGAGCAGTACTTC
NA	12	TRBV7-9	NA	TRBJ2-7	CASSLGPQEQYF	TGTGCCAGCAGCTTAGGGCCCCAGGAGCAGTACTTC
NA	15	TRBV21-1	few	TRBJ2-7	CASSKEGWGEYEQYF	TGTGCCAGCAGCAAAGAAGGATGGGGGGAGTACGAGCAGTACTTC
TRBD2	14	TRBV29-1	few	TRBJ2-3	CSVVPSGGGDTQYF	TGCAGCGTTGTACCCAGCGGGGGCGGAGATACGCAGTATTTT
TRBD1	17	TRBV2	few	TRBJ2-1	CASNPTMGQGPRNEQFF	TGTGCCAGCAACCCGACGATGGGACAGGGGCCACGGAATGAGCAGTTCTTC
NA	14	TRBV7-9	NA	TRBJ1-4	CASSPISSNEKLFF	TGTGCCAGCAGCCCGATTTCCTCTAATGAAAAACTGTTTTTT